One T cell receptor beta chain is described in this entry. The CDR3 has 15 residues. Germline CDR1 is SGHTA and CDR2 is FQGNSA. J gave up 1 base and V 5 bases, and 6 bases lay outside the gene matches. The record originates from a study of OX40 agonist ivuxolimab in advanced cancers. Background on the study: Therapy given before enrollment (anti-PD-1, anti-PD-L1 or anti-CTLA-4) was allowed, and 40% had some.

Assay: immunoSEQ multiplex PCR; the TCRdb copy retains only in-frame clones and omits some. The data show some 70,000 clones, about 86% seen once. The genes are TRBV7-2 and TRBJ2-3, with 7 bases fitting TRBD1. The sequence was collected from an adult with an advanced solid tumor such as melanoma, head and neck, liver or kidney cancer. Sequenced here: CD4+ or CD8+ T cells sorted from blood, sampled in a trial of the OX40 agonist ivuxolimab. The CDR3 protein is CASSVSGTGTDTQYF. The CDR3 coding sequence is TGTGCCAGCAGCGTCTCCGGGACAGGCACAGATACGCAGTATTTT.